The rows below give T cell receptor beta chains drawn from one sample of a study of CD8 T cells in Susac syndrome. TCRdb re-derived calls from the immunoSEQ multiplex PCR reads in MiXCR, one entry per CDR3 protein. The table lists some 180,000 distinct CDR3 sequences, about 93% of them singletons, with around 0.1% in the top ten. The specimen was CD4+ T cells from PBMCs. The receptors shown here come from a human donor with Susac syndrome. Each CDR3 is given with its conserved first and last residue. D genes are given only for firm matches. Expanded clones get a size class; other rows say once, few or many, or leave the size out.

d_gene,abundance,j_gene,v_gene,CDR3nt,CDR3aa
TRBD2,.,TRBJ2-5,TRBV20-1,TGCAGTGCTAGAGGCGACCTAGCGGGAACTCGAGAGACCCAGTACTTC,CSARGDLAGTRETQYF
.,.,TRBJ1-1,TRBV6-5,TGTGCCAGCAGTTCCCACAGGGTACGAGCTTTCTTT,CASSSHRVRAFF
.,few,TRBJ1-1,TRBV27,TGTGCCAGCAGTCTTGTGGGTCCGGCTGAAGCTTTCTTT,CASSLVGPAEAFF
.,.,TRBJ2-7,TRBV20-1,TGCAGTGCTAGAGGCTGGGGGTACGAGCAGTACTTC,CSARGWGYEQYF
TRBD2,.,TRBJ2-7,TRBV4-3,TGCGCCAGCAGCCAAGAGTCTAGCGGGAGGAGCGAGCAGTACTTC,CASSQESSGRSEQYF
.,.,TRBJ2-1,TRBV15,TGTGCCACCAGCAGAGAAGGAGAGAATGAGCAGTTCTTC,CATSREGENEQFF
TRBD1,.,TRBJ2-1,TRBV5-1,TGCGCCAGCAGCTTGTATGGAACAGGGGGAAGTATGGGCAATGAGCAGTTCTTC,CASSLYGTGGSMGNEQFF
.,few,TRBJ1-4,TRBV4-2,TGTGCCAGCAGCCAAGATTACCGGGCTAATGAAAAACTGTTTTTT,CASSQDYRANEKLFF
.,.,TRBJ2-5,TRBV7-2,TGTGCCAGCAGCTTGGGCGGGGACCTCGAGCAAGAGACCCAGTACTTC,CASSLGGDLEQETQYF
.,.,TRBJ2-1,TRBV7-9,TGTGCCAGCAGCCCCACGAACGCGTTTGGAAGGCAGGTATTCTTC,CASSPTNAFGRQVFF
TRBD1,.,TRBJ1-5,TRBV2,TGTGCCAGCACGGGACAGGGGGACGATCAGCCCCAGCATTTT,CASTGQGDDQPQHF
.,.,TRBJ1-2,TRBV6-2/TRBV6-3,TGTGCCAGCACCATGGAGGGCTACACCTTC,CASTMEGYTF
TRBD1,.,TRBJ1-1,TRBV7-2,TGTGCCAGCAGCAGTTACAGGGGGTGGACTGAAGCTTTCTTT,CASSSYRGWTEAFF
.,.,TRBJ2-4,TRBV7-9,TGTGCCAGCGAGCAAGGGGGGGGAACCAAAAACATTCAGTACTTC,CASEQGGGTKNIQYF
.,.,TRBJ2-1,TRBV19,TGTGCCTCCCGGGCACGCCGAGGGTACAATGAGCAGTTCTTC,CASRARRGYNEQFF
.,once,TRBJ2-7,TRBV6-1,TGTGCCAGCAGTGGAGGGGGGGACCGATTCTCCTACGAGCAGTACTTC,CASSGGGDRFSYEQYF
.,.,TRBJ2-7,TRBV28,TGTGCCAGCAGCACGACCTTTGGACTGGCCTACGAGCAGTACTTC,CASSTTFGLAYEQYF
.,.,TRBJ1-1,TRBV10-3,TGTGCCATCAGCACGACTGGGAAGAACACTGAAGCTTTCTTT,CAISTTGKNTEAFF
.,.,TRBJ1-2,TRBV4-3,TGCGCCAGCAGCCAAGATGGAACAGAGGGGGTAACCTATGGCTACACCTTC,CASSQDGTEGVTYGYTF
TRBD2,.,TRBJ2-1,TRBV20-1,TGCAGTGCTAGGGGACTAGCGGGGACCTACAATGAGCAGTTCTTC,CSARGLAGTYNEQFF
TRBD2,.,TRBJ2-5,TRBV6-5,TGTGCCAGCAGTTACTCGGGAAAGCGGGGGGGAGGAGAGACCCAGTACTTC,CASSYSGKRGGGETQYF
.,.,TRBJ1-2,TRBV28,TGTGCCAGCAGTTTGTCGGTAGCTAACTATGGCTACACCTTC,CASSLSVANYGYTF
.,.,TRBJ2-1,TRBV12-3/TRBV12-4,TGTGCCAGCAGTTTAGACCTAACTAGAAATGAGCAGTTCTTC,CASSLDLTRNEQFF
TRBD1,.,TRBJ2-2,TRBV7-9,TGTGCCAGCAGCGTACAAATCGGACAGGGGGCGCGATGGACCGGGGAGCTGTTTTTT,CASSVQIGQGARWTGELFF
.,.,TRBJ2-5,TRBV18,TGTGCCAGCTCACCAGCGGGTCAAGAGACCCAGTACTTC,CASSPAGQETQYF
.,.,TRBJ2-7,TRBV5-1,TGCGCCAGCACCCGCGGTAGGACTGACTACGAGCAGTACTTC,CASTRGRTDYEQYF
.,.,TRBJ2-3,TRBV5-1,TGCGCCAGCAGCTCTAGGACGGAGGGCACAGATACGCAGTATTTT,CASSSRTEGTDTQYF
TRBD2,.,TRBJ2-2,TRBV13,TGTGCCAGCAGCGTACTAGCGGGAGCCGGCACCGGGGAGCTGTTTTTT,CASSVLAGAGTGELFF
.,.,TRBJ1-4,TRBV29-1,TGCAGCGTTGTTGGCGGGGAAAAACTGTTTTTT,CSVVGGEKLFF
.,.,TRBJ2-7,TRBV7-9,TGTGCCAGCAGCCCTACACCTTTCGGGCCCTACGAGCAGTACTTC,CASSPTPFGPYEQYF
.,.,TRBJ2-4,TRBV5-1,TGCGCCAGCAGCTTGGACAGGGAAAACATTCAGTACTTC,CASSLDRENIQYF
.,.,TRBJ2-7,TRBV20-1,TGCAGTGCCGCTATCGGCGGAAACTACGAGCAGTACTTC,CSAAIGGNYEQYF
.,.,TRBJ1-1,TRBV2,TGTGCCAGCACTGCCTCGGTGGGAGGTGGGGGTAACACTGAAGCTTTCTTT,CASTASVGGGGNTEAFF
TRBD2,.,TRBJ2-3,TRBV18,TGTGCCAGCTCAACGGGACTAGCGAGTAACACAGATACGCAGTATTTT,CASSTGLASNTDTQYF
TRBD2,.,TRBJ2-5,TRBV3-1,TGTGCCAGCAGCCGGCTAGCGGAAGAGACCCAGTACTTC,CASSRLAEETQYF
TRBD2,.,TRBJ2-7,TRBV6-2/TRBV6-3,TGTGCCAGCAGCTTCGGGATAGCGGGAGAAAAGCAGTACTTC,CASSFGIAGEKQYF
.,.,TRBJ2-1,TRBV28,TGTGCCAGCAGTTTATGGAGAGCTTCCTACAATGAGCAGTTCTTC,CASSLWRASYNEQFF
.,.,TRBJ2-7,TRBV15,TGTGCCACCAGCAGGGATCTGAGCTCCTACGAGCAGTACTTC,CATSRDLSSYEQYF
.,.,TRBJ2-3,TRBV30,TGTGCCTGGAGCCGACGGCGTGCTAGCACAGATACGCAGTATTTT,CAWSRRRASTDTQYF
.,.,TRBJ2-1,TRBV20-1,TGCAGTGCTGCGGCGGGGAGCTCCTACAATGAGCAGTTCTTC,CSAAAGSSYNEQFF
TRBD2,.,TRBJ2-1,TRBV29-1,TGCAGCGTTGACTCTGTAGCGGGAGGTTGGAATGAGCAGTTCTTC,CSVDSVAGGWNEQFF
.,.,TRBJ2-7,TRBV5-4,TGTGCCAGCAGCCTGGAGGGGCGAAGCGAGCAGTACTTC,CASSLEGRSEQYF
.,.,TRBJ2-1,TRBV29-1,TGCAGCGTTGAGGTTGGGCAGTTCTTC,CSVEVGQFF
.,.,TRBJ1-1,TRBV20-1,TGCAGTGCTCGTGGGGGGAGGGGGGAAGCTTTCTTT,CSARGGRGEAFF
.,.,TRBJ2-2,TRBV30,TGTGCCTGGAATCAGGGGCTTGTGAGTGGCGGGGAGCTGTTTTTT,CAWNQGLVSGGELFF
.,.,TRBJ1-6,TRBV6-1,TGTGCCAGCAGTCGTGTCTTCGCCAGCTCCTATAATTCACCCCTCCACTTT,CASSRVFASSYNSPLHF
.,.,TRBJ2-3,TRBV3-1,TGTGCCAGCAGCCGATTCGCTTCTGTTCCTACAGATACGCAGTATTTT,CASSRFASVPTDTQYF
.,.,TRBJ1-2,TRBV18,TGTGCCAGCTCACCGTTGGGGGGCGGCTACACCTTC,CASSPLGGGYTF
TRBD2,.,TRBJ2-3,TRBV30,TGTGCCTGGGGGAGGGATCCAACAGATACGCAGTATTTT,CAWGRDPTDTQYF
.,.,TRBJ1-1,TRBV20-1,TGCAGTGCCGTTGGGGGCGCGAGGGACACTGAAGCTTTCTTT,CSAVGGARDTEAFF
.,.,TRBJ1-2,TRBV30,TGTGCCTGGAGTGTACTCTCTTCGGGGTCGGGCTACACCTTC,CAWSVLSSGSGYTF
TRBD2,.,TRBJ2-5,TRBV20-1,TGCAGTGCTAGAGACTTACTAGCGGGAGGGTTGGAGACCCAGTACTTC,CSARDLLAGGLETQYF
.,.,TRBJ1-1,TRBV20-1,TGCAGTGCCCTCCGGAATCTGAACACTGAAGCTTTCTTT,CSALRNLNTEAFF
.,.,TRBJ1-4,TRBV2,TGTGCCAGTATGCTGGGGGTAAATGAAAAACTGTTTTTT,CASMLGVNEKLFF
.,.,TRBJ2-5,TRBV30,TGTGCCTGGAGTGCAGGGATCCAAGAGACCCAGTACTTC,CAWSAGIQETQYF
.,.,TRBJ1-6,TRBV12-3/TRBV12-4,TGTGCCACCAAACAGGCTTACACTTCACCCCTCCACTTT,CATKQAYTSPLHF
TRBD1,.,TRBJ1-5,TRBV20-1,TGCAGTGCTAGAGACCCCGGGACAGGGGTTGCTCAGCCCCAGCATTTT,CSARDPGTGVAQPQHF
.,.,TRBJ2-1,TRBV12-3/TRBV12-4,TGTGCCAGCAGTTTAGCGCCTAGCGTCTACAATGAGCAGTTCTTC,CASSLAPSVYNEQFF
TRBD2,.,TRBJ2-5,TRBV10-3,TGTGCCATCAGCAGGACTAGCGGGGGAGAAGAGACCCAGTACTTC,CAISRTSGGEETQYF